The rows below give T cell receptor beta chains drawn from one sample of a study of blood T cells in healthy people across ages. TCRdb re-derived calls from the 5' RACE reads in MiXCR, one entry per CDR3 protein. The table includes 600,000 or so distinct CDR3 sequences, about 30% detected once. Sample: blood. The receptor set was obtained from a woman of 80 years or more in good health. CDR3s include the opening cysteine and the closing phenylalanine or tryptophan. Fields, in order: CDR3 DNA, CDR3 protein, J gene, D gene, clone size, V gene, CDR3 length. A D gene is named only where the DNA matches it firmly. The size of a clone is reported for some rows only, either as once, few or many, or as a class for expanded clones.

DNA: TGCAGCGTTGTACGACAGAACACCGGGGAGCTGTTTTTT
CDR3: CSVVRQNTGELFF
J: TRBJ2-2
D: NA
size: few
V: TRBV29-1
length: 13

DNA: TGTGCCTGCCCGGGCAGGGAGAACTATGGCTACACCTTC
CDR3: CACPGRENYGYTF
J: TRBJ1-2
D: NA
size: few
V: TRBV30
length: 13

DNA: TGCAGTGCTAGGAAACTAGCGGCCTCCTACGAGCAGTACTTC
CDR3: CSARKLAASYEQYF
J: TRBJ2-7
D: TRBD2
size: NA
V: TRBV20-1
length: 14

DNA: TGCAGTGCTAGGGCAGGGGCTGGCTACACCTTC
CDR3: CSARAGAGYTF
J: TRBJ1-2
D: NA
size: NA
V: TRBV20-1
length: 11

DNA: TGTGCCTGGAGTCCCCCGCGGGGCGGAGTTCAAGAGACCCAGTACTTC
CDR3: CAWSPPRGGVQETQYF
J: TRBJ2-5
D: NA
size: many
V: TRBV30
length: 16

DNA: TGCAGTGCTAGGCCCCAAAGCTCCTACGAGCAGTACTTC
CDR3: CSARPQSSYEQYF
J: TRBJ2-7
D: NA
size: many
V: TRBV20-1
length: 13

DNA: TGCGCCAGCAGCCAAGATGTATATGGCTACACCTTC
CDR3: CASSQDVYGYTF
J: TRBJ1-2
D: NA
size: many
V: TRBV4-1
length: 12

DNA: TGTGCCAGCAGTGACACAGGGTTGGCGAACTATGGCTACACCTTC
CDR3: CASSDTGLANYGYTF
J: TRBJ1-2
D: NA
size: NA
V: TRBV6-1
length: 15

DNA: TGTACCAGCAGCGTAGACGGGGACAACACAGATACGCAGTATTTT
CDR3: CTSSVDGDNTDTQYF
J: TRBJ2-3
D: NA
size: NA
V: TRBV9
length: 15

DNA: TGTGCCAGCAGTTTGGACGGCATGGAGCAGTTCTTC
CDR3: CASSLDGMEQFF
J: TRBJ2-1
D: NA
size: many
V: TRBV2
length: 12

DNA: TGTGCCAGCAGTCCAGGGCGCTCTGGAAACACCATATATTTT
CDR3: CASSPGRSGNTIYF
J: TRBJ1-3
D: NA
size: many
V: TRBV11-2
length: 14

DNA: TGTGCCAGCAGCCCTACGGCCCTTGTCTCTAACTATGGCTACACCTTC
CDR3: CASSPTALVSNYGYTF
J: TRBJ1-2
D: NA
size: many
V: TRBV27
length: 16

DNA: TGTGCCAGCAGCCAAGTTTGGGTTAGGCAGGGTGCTTACAATGAGCAGTACTTC
CDR3: CASSQVWVRQGAYNEQYF
J: TRBJ2-7
D: NA
size: NA
V: TRBV3-1
length: 18

DNA: TGTGCCAGCAGCCAAGGGGCAGGGGGCTGGGAGCAGTACTTC
CDR3: CASSQGAGGWEQYF
J: TRBJ2-7
D: TRBD1
size: many
V: TRBV7-2
length: 14

DNA: TGCGCCAGCAGCTTGACTGGAGCGGGCGCCTACGAGCAGTACTTC
CDR3: CASSLTGAGAYEQYF
J: TRBJ2-7
D: NA
size: NA
V: TRBV5-1
length: 15

DNA: TGTGCCAGCAGTGAGCGGACCGGGGAAGGCTACACCTTC
CDR3: CASSERTGEGYTF
J: TRBJ1-2
D: NA
size: few
V: TRBV2
length: 13

DNA: TGTGCCAGCAGCCGCCCAGCAGAAGAGACCCAGTACTTC
CDR3: CASSRPAEETQYF
J: TRBJ2-5
D: NA
size: few
V: TRBV7-8
length: 13

DNA: TGTGCCAGCAGCCAAGGTCTTTTACAGGGGAGAGAGTCTGAAGCTTTCTTT
CDR3: CASSQGLLQGRESEAFF
J: TRBJ1-1
D: TRBD1
size: few
V: TRBV3-1
length: 17

DNA: TGCAGTGCTAGAGACCGGACAGGGGTCGACTATGGCTACACCTTC
CDR3: CSARDRTGVDYGYTF
J: TRBJ1-2
D: TRBD1
size: many
V: TRBV20-1
length: 15

DNA: TGCAGTGCCCTCGTTCCGGGACAGGGGGATCTCGGGGCCAACGTCCTGACTTTC
CDR3: CSALVPGQGDLGANVLTF
J: TRBJ2-6
D: TRBD1
size: few
V: TRBV20-1
length: 18

DNA: TGCGCCACTTCGTCGGTGGCTAGCGGGGGGAAGAATACGCAGTATTTT
CDR3: CATSSVASGGKNTQYF
J: TRBJ2-3
D: TRBD2
size: many
V: TRBV5-1
length: 16

DNA: TGTGCCAGCAGTTTTCAGGGAAGAGAGACCCAGTACTTC
CDR3: CASSFQGRETQYF
J: TRBJ2-5
D: NA
size: many
V: TRBV27
length: 13

DNA: TGCAGTGCCAGACGCCAAACAGGGGGGGGGACTGAAGCTTTCTTT
CDR3: CSARRQTGGGTEAFF
J: TRBJ1-1
D: TRBD1
size: few
V: TRBV20-1
length: 15

DNA: TGTGCCAGCAGCTCCTTACTAGTAGAGACCCAGTACTTC
CDR3: CASSSLLVETQYF
J: TRBJ2-5
D: NA
size: NA
V: TRBV7-9
length: 13

DNA: TGTGCCAGCAGCCCCTCACGGGGGGGGGCCACCGGGGAGCTGTTTTTT
CDR3: CASSPSRGGATGELFF
J: TRBJ2-2
D: TRBD2
size: NA
V: TRBV4-2
length: 16

DNA: TGTGCCAGCAGCGTAATGGGGGACACCGGGGAGCTGTTTTTT
CDR3: CASSVMGDTGELFF
J: TRBJ2-2
D: NA
size: NA
V: TRBV9
length: 14

DNA: TGTGCCAGCAGACGGGACCTTAGCAATCAGCCCCAGCATTTT
CDR3: CASRRDLSNQPQHF
J: TRBJ1-5
D: NA
size: many
V: TRBV12-3/TRBV12-4
length: 14

DNA: TGCGCCAGCAGCCCAGACAGTATAACCTACAATGAGCAGTTCTTC
CDR3: CASSPDSITYNEQFF
J: TRBJ2-1
D: NA
size: NA
V: TRBV5-1
length: 15

DNA: TGTGCCAGCAGCTTAGCGGTGGGACAGCTCCTTAACACTGAAGCTTTCTTT
CDR3: CASSLAVGQLLNTEAFF
J: TRBJ1-1
D: TRBD1
size: many
V: TRBV7-2
length: 17

DNA: TGTGCCATCAGTGAGTTCCCCGGGGAGCTGTTTTTT
CDR3: CAISEFPGELFF
J: TRBJ2-2
D: NA
size: NA
V: TRBV10-3
length: 12

DNA: TGTGCCAGCAGCTTAGGAGGGCGGTCCCAAACTGGCTACACCTTC
CDR3: CASSLGGRSQTGYTF
J: TRBJ1-2
D: NA
size: many
V: TRBV7-3
length: 15

DNA: TGTGCCAGCAGCTTAGCGAGGACGGAGAAGAATGAAAAACTGTTTTTT
CDR3: CASSLARTEKNEKLFF
J: TRBJ1-4
D: NA
size: NA
V: TRBV7-8
length: 16

DNA: TGTGCCAGCAGTTCCAGGGGGCCCTACAATGAGCAGTTCTTC
CDR3: CASSSRGPYNEQFF
J: TRBJ2-1
D: TRBD1
size: many
V: TRBV7-8
length: 14

DNA: TGTGCCAGCAGTTACCTGGACAGTGGAAATGAGCAGTTCTTC
CDR3: CASSYLDSGNEQFF
J: TRBJ2-1
D: NA
size: many
V: TRBV6-5
length: 14

DNA: TGTGCCAGCAGCAAGGACGGGCGTAAGGAAAAACTGTTTTTT
CDR3: CASSKDGRKEKLFF
J: TRBJ1-4
D: NA
size: few
V: TRBV7-2
length: 14

DNA: TGTGCCAGCAGCCAAGGACAGTTAGAGACCCAGTACTTC
CDR3: CASSQGQLETQYF
J: TRBJ2-5
D: NA
size: many
V: TRBV3-1
length: 13

DNA: TGCAGTACTTTAGCGGGTGTGGAAGAGACCCAGTACTTC
CDR3: CSTLAGVEETQYF
J: TRBJ2-5
D: TRBD2
size: many
V: TRBV20-1
length: 13

DNA: TGCAGTGCTAGCCCGTGGGCGCCGGAGGATAACGAGCAGTACTTC
CDR3: CSASPWAPEDNEQYF
J: TRBJ2-7
D: NA
size: many
V: TRBV20-1
length: 15

DNA: TGTGCCAGCAGCAGAATAAGGGGAGAGGGTAATGAAAAACTGTTTTTT
CDR3: CASSRIRGEGNEKLFF
J: TRBJ1-4
D: NA
size: many
V: TRBV7-2
length: 16

DNA: TGTGCCAGCAGTTATTTAGTCAGTTCCTACGAGCAGTACTTC
CDR3: CASSYLVSSYEQYF
J: TRBJ2-7
D: NA
size: many
V: TRBV6-6
length: 14

DNA: TGTGCCAGCAGTTTGTACAGGGAAAATGAAAAACTGTTTTTT
CDR3: CASSLYRENEKLFF
J: TRBJ1-4
D: NA
size: few
V: TRBV27
length: 14

DNA: TGTGCCAGCAGCTTGGTTGGGACTAGCGGGGTGAGCACAGATACGCAGTATTTT
CDR3: CASSLVGTSGVSTDTQYF
J: TRBJ2-3
D: TRBD2
size: many
V: TRBV5-6
length: 18

DNA: TGCGCCAGCAGCCGAGCGACCCAAGGGGAGCAGTACTTC
CDR3: CASSRATQGEQYF
J: TRBJ2-7
D: NA
size: many
V: TRBV4-1
length: 13

DNA: TGCGCCAGCAGCCTCGGATCAGGGGCTAGGGTCACTGAAGCTTTCTTT
CDR3: CASSLGSGARVTEAFF
J: TRBJ1-1
D: NA
size: NA
V: TRBV5-1
length: 16

DNA: TGTGCCAGCAGCCAAAGGGGCGTCCGGACTAACTATGGCTACACCTTC
CDR3: CASSQRGVRTNYGYTF
J: TRBJ1-2
D: NA
size: once
V: TRBV6-2/TRBV6-3
length: 16

DNA: TGTGCCAGCAGCTTAGGGCACAGTGGAGCTAACTATGGCTACACCTTC
CDR3: CASSLGHSGANYGYTF
J: TRBJ1-2
D: NA
size: many
V: TRBV7-9
length: 16

DNA: TGTGCCAGCAGCTTCAGTAGAATGAGAGCCCAGTTCTTC
CDR3: CASSFSRMRAQFF
J: TRBJ2-1
D: NA
size: NA
V: TRBV5-6
length: 13

DNA: TGTGCCAGCAGTCCATCTCGGACAGGGTCCTATGGCTACACCTTC
CDR3: CASSPSRTGSYGYTF
J: TRBJ1-2
D: TRBD1
size: many
V: TRBV27
length: 15

DNA: TGTGCCAGCAGTGAGACAGGGGGCAACACTGAAGCTTTCTTT
CDR3: CASSETGGNTEAFF
J: TRBJ1-1
D: TRBD1
size: NA
V: TRBV6-1
length: 14

DNA: TGCGCCAGCAGCCCGACTAATAAAGCGTATGAAAAACTGTTTTTT
CDR3: CASSPTNKAYEKLFF
J: TRBJ1-4
D: NA
size: many
V: TRBV4-3
length: 15

DNA: TGTGCCACCAGCAGAGATTGGGGAAATGAGCAGTTCTTC
CDR3: CATSRDWGNEQFF
J: TRBJ2-1
D: NA
size: many
V: TRBV15
length: 13

DNA: TGTGCCTGGAGTCAGACTAATGAAAAACTGTTTTTT
CDR3: CAWSQTNEKLFF
J: TRBJ1-4
D: NA
size: NA
V: TRBV30
length: 12

DNA: TGTGCCAGCAGTTTAGCGGGGTTCACAGATGCGCAGTATTTT
CDR3: CASSLAGFTDAQYF
J: TRBJ2-3
D: NA
size: NA
V: TRBV12-3/TRBV12-4
length: 14

DNA: TGCAGTGCAGTCGTCCCGGGACCCTACGAGCAGTACTTC
CDR3: CSAVVPGPYEQYF
J: TRBJ2-7
D: NA
size: many
V: TRBV20-1
length: 13

DNA: TGTGCCACCAGTGATTTAGGGACAGACTCCTACAATGAGCAGTACTTC
CDR3: CATSDLGTDSYNEQYF
J: TRBJ2-5
D: TRBD1
size: NA
V: TRBV24-1
length: 16

DNA: TGTGCCAGCAGCAGGGAGGGACGGGGGGCCGGGGAGACCCAGTACTTC
CDR3: CASSREGRGAGETQYF
J: TRBJ2-5
D: NA
size: once
V: TRBV5-5
length: 16

DNA: TGTGCCACCAGTGATTTGCACGGAGAGACCCAGTACTTC
CDR3: CATSDLHGETQYF
J: TRBJ2-5
D: NA
size: NA
V: TRBV24-1
length: 13

DNA: TGCAGTGCTAGAGGTCTGGGGGTGGAAGAGACCCAGTACTTC
CDR3: CSARGLGVEETQYF
J: TRBJ2-5
D: NA
size: NA
V: TRBV20-1
length: 14

DNA: TGTGCCTGGAGGAAACAGGAGTTCTACGAGCAGTACTTC
CDR3: CAWRKQEFYEQYF
J: TRBJ2-7
D: NA
size: many
V: TRBV30
length: 13